The present T cell receptor (beta chain) was sequenced within a study of T cells after yellow fever vaccination. The overall study: Preparation of the low-cell-number fractions used SMART-Seq v4 Ultra Low Input.

Germline V gene lookup returns CDR1 LGHDT and CDR2 YNNKEL (reference sequence). The CDR3 has 14 residues. V trimming: 5 bases; J trimming: 6 bases; junction bases outside the gene matches: 6. TCRdb re-called the 5' RACE reads through MiXCR, storing one row per CDR3 protein. The sample includes hundreds of thousands of distinct CDR3 sequences, 10% to 15% seen only once; the top ten take 14% to 15%. The receptor was isolated from a man aged 25 to 40 who received the YFV17D yellow fever vaccine. This specimen was PBMCs, taken on the day of the yellow fever booster vaccination. The chain couples TRBV3-1 to TRBJ1-5, with 8 bases aligning to TRBD1. Here the CDR3 DNA reads TGTGCCAGCAGCTCCGGGACAGGCGCTCAGCCCCAGCATTTT. It codes for CASSSGTGAQPQHF.